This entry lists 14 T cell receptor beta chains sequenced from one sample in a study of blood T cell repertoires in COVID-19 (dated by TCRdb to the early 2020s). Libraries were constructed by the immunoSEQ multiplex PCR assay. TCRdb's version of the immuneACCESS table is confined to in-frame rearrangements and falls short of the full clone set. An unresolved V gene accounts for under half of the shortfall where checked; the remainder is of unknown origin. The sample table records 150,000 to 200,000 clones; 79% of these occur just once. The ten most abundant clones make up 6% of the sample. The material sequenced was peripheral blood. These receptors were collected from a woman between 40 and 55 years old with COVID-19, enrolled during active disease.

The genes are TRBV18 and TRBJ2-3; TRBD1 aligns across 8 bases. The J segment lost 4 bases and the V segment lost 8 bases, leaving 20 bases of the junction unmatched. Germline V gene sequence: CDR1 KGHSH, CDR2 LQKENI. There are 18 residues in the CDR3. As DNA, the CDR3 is TGTGCCAGCCTTCACAGGACAGGGACCCTCATTGTATCAGATACGCAGTATTTT. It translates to CASLHRTGTLIVSDTQYF.

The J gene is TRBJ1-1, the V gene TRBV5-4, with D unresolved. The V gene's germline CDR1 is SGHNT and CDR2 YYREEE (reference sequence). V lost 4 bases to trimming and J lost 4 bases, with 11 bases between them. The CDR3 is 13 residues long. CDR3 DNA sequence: TGTGCCAGCAGCCCCGGACTGATCACTGAAGCTTTCTTT. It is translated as CASSPGLITEAFF.

The CDR3 nucleotides are TGTGCCAGCAGCGTAGTTTCGACTAGCCTCGAGACCCAGTACTTC. Residues: CASSVVSTSLETQYF. The J gene is TRBJ2-5, the V gene TRBV9; 7 bases match TRBD2. CDR3 length equals 15 residues. Germline trimming cut 0 bases from V and 5 bases from J; bases unmatched to any gene: 7. In germline, CDR1 is SGDLS, CDR2 YYNGEE.

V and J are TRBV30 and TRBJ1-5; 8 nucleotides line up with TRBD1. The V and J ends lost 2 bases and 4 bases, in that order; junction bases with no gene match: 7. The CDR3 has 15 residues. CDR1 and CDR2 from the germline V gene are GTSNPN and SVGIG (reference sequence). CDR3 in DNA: TGTGCCTGGAGTACCCGGGACAGGCCAAATCAGCCCCAGCATTTT. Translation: CAWSTRDRPNQPQHF.

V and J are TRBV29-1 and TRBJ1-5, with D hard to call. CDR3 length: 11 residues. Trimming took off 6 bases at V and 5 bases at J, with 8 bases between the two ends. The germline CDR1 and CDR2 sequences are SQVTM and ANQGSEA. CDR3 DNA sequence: TGCAGCGTGAAAGAGGATCAGCCCCAGCATTTT. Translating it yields CSVKEDQPQHF.

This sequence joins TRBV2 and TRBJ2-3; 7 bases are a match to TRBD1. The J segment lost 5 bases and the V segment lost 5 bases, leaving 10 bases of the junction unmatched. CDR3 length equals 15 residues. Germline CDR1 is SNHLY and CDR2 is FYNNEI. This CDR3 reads CASSPDRVGGDTQYF. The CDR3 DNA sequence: TGTGCCAGCAGTCCAGACAGGGTGGGTGGAGATACGCAGTATTTT.

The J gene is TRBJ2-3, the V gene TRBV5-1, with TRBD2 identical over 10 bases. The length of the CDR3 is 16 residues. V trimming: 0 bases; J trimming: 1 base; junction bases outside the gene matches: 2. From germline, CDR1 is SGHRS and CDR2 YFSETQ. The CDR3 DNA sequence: TGCGCCAGCAGCTTGGCAACTAGCGGGGGCACAGATACGCAGTATTTT. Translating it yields CASSLATSGGTDTQYF.

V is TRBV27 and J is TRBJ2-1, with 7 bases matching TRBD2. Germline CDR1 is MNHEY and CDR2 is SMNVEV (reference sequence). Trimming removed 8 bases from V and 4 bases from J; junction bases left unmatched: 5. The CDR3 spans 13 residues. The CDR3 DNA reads TGTGCCAGCGGGGGGGTATTTTACAATGAGCAGTTCTTC. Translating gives CASGGVFYNEQFF.

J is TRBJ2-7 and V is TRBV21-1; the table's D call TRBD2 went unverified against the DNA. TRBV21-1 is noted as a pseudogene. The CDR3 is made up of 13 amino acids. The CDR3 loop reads CAKNPNGRYEQYF. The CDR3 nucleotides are TGTGCCAAAAACCCTAACGGTCGCTACGAGCAGTACTTC.

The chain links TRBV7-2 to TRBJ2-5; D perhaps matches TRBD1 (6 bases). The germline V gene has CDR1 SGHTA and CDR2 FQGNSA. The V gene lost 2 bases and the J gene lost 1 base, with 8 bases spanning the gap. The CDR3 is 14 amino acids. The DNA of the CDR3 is TGTGCCAGCAGCTTACAGGGGACCCAAGAGACCCAGTACTTC. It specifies CASSLQGTQETQYF.

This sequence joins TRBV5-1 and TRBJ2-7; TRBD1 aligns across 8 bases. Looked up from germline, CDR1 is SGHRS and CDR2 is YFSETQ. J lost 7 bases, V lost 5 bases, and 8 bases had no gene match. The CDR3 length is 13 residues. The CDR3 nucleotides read TGCGCCAGCAGTCCGGACAGGGCTACTGAGCAGTACTTC. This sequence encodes CASSPDRATEQYF.

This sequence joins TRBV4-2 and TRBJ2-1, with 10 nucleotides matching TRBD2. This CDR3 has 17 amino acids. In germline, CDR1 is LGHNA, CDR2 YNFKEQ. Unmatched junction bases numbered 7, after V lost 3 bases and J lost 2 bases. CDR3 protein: CASSQALAGVPYNEQFF. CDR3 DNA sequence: TGTGCCAGCAGCCAGGCCCTAGCGGGAGTCCCCTACAATGAGCAGTTCTTC.

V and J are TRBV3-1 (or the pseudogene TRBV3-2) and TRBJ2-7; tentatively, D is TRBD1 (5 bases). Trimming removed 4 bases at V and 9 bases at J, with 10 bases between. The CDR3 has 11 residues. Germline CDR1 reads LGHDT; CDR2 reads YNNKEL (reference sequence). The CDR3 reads CASSLQGAQYF. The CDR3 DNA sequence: TGTGCCAGCAGCCTTCAGGGCGCGCAGTACTTC.

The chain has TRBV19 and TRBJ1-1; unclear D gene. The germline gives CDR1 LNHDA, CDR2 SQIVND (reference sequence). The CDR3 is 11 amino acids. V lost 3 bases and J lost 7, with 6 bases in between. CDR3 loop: CASSMRFEAFF. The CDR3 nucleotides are TGTGCCAGTAGTATGCGATTTGAAGCTTTCTTT.